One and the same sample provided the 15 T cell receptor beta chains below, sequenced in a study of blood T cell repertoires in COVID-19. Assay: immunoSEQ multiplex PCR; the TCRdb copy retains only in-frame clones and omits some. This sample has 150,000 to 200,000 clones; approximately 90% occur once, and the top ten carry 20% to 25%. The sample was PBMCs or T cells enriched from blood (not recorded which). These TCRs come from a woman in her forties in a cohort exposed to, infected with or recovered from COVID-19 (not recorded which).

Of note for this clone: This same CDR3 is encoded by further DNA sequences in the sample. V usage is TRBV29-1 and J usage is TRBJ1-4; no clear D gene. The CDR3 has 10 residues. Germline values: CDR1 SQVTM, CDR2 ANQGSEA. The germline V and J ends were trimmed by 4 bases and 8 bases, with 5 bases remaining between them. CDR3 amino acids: CSVGEEKLFF. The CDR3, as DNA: TGCAGCGTTGGCGAGGAAAAACTGTTTTTT.

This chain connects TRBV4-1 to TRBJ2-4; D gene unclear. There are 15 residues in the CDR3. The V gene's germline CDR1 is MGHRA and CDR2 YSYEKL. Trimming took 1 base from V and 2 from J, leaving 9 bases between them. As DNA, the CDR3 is TGCGCCAGCAGCCAAGCAGACACGACCAAAAACATTCAGTACTTC. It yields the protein CASSQADTTKNIQYF.

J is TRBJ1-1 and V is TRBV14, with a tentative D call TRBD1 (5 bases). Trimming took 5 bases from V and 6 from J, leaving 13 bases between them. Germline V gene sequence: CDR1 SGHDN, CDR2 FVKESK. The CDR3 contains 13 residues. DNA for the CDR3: TGTGCCAGCAGCTTGGACACTTTCTCTGAAGCTTTCTTT. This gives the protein CASSLDTFSEAFF.

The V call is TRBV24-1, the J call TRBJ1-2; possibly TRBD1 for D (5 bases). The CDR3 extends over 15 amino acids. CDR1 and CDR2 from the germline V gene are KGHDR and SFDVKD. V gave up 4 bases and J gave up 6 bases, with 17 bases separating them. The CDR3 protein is CATSDSTKSGNGYTF. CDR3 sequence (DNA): TGTGCCACCAGTGACTCTACAAAGTCAGGGAATGGCTACACCTTC.

CDR3 sequence reads: CASSLTGKHGYTF. The CDR3, as DNA: TGCGCCAGCAGCTTAACAGGGAAGCATGGCTACACCTTC. This chain uses TRBV5-1 with TRBJ1-2; weak D call: TRBD1 (6 bases). This CDR3 is built from 13 residues. Trimming removed 2 bases from V and 6 bases from J, with 11 bases in between. The germline V gene encodes CDR1 SGHRS and CDR2 YFSETQ.

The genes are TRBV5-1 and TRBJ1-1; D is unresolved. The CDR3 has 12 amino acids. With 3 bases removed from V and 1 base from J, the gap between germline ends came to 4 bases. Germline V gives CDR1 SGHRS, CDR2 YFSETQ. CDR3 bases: TGCGCCAGCAGCTACGGGAACACTGAAGCTTTCTTT. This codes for CASSYGNTEAFF.

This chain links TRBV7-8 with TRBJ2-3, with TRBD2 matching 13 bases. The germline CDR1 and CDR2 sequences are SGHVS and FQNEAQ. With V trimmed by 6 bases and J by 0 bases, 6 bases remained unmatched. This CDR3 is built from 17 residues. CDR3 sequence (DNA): TGTGCCAGCAGGAAACTAGCGGGGGGGCTAAGCACAGATACGCAGTATTTT. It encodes CASRKLAGGLSTDTQYF.

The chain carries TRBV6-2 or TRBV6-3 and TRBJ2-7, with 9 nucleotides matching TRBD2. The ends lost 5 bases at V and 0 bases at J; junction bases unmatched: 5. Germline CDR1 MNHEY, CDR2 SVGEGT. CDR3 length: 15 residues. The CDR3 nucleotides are TGTGCCAGCAGTATCGATAGCGGGGGCTCCTACGAGCAGTACTTC. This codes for CASSIDSGGSYEQYF.

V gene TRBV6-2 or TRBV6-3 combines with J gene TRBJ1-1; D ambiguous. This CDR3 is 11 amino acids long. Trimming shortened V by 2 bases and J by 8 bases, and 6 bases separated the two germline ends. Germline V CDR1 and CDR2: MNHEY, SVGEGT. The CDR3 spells CASSYPSEAFF. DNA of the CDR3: TGTGCCAGCAGTTACCCCTCCGAAGCTTTCTTT.

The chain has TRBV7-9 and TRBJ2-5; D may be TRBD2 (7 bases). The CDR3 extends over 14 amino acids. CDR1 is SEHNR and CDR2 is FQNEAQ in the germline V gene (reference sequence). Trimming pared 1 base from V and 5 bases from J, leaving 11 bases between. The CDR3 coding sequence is TGTGCCAGCAGCTTAGAAGGGAGGGGGGAGACCCAGTACTTC. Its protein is CASSLEGRGETQYF.

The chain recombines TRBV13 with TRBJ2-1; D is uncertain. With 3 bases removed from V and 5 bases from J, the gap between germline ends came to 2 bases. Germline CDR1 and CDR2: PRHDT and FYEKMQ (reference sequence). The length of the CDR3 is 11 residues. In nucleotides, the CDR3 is TGTGCCAGCAGCTTTAACAATGAGCAGTTCTTC. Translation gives CASSFNNEQFF.

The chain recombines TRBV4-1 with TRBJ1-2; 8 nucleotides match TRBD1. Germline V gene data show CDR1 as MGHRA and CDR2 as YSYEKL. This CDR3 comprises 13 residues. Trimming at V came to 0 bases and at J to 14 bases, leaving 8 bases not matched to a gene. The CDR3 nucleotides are TGCGCCAGCAGCCAAGATCATGGGACAGGAAGTACCTTC. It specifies CASSQDHGTGSTF.

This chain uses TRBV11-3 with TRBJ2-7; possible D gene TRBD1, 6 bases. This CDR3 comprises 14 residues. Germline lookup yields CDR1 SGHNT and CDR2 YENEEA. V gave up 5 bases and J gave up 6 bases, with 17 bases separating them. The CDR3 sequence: CASSPTGTSGEQYF. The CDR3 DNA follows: TGTGCCAGCAGCCCTACGGGGACATCCGGCGAGCAGTACTTC.

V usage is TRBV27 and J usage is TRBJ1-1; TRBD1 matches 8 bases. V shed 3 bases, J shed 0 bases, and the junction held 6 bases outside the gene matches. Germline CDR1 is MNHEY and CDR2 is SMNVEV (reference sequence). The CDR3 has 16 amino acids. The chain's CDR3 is CASSLQQGVMNTEAFF. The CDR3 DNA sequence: TGTGCCAGCAGTTTGCAACAGGGGGTGATGAACACTGAAGCTTTCTTT.

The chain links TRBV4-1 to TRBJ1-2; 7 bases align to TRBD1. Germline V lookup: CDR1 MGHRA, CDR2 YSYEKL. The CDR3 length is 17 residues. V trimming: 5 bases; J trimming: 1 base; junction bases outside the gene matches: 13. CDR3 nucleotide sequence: TGCGCCAGCAGCTTTAGCACCGGGACAGCACTTAACTATGGCTACACCTTC. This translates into CASSFSTGTALNYGYTF.